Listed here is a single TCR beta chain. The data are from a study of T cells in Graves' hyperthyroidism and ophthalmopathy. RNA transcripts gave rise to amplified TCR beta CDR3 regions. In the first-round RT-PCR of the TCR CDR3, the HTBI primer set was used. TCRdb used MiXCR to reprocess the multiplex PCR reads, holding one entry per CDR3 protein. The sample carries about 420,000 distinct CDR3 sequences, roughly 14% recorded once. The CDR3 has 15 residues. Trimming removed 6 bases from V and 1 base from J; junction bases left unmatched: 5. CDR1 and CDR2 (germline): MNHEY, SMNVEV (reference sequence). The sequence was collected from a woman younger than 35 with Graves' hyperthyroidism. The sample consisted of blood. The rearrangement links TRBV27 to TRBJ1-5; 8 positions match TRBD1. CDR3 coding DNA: TGTGCCAGCAGAGCAGGGGGCGGGAGCAATCAGCCCCAGCATTTT. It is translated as CASRAGGGSNQPQHF.